This record looks at one TCR beta chain sequence and its context. The sample belongs to a study of blood T cell repertoires in COVID-19. The overall study: Samples taken during acute and convalescent COVID-19 were collected in the United States, Italy and Spain. T cells, B-cell-depleted T cells, or PBMCs supplied cDNA or gDNA.

How the authors handled the data: Counts of nucleated cells, estimated from reference gene primer amplification, were obtained. Clones were read by immunoSEQ multiplex PCR, and TCRdb kept only the in-frame ones, dropping some. V, J and clone size reflect that table, while D and trimming were determined from the DNA. The sample lists 250,000 to 350,000 clones, about nine tenths occurring once. The germline gives CDR1 MNHEY, CDR2 SVGEGT. The CDR3 has 15 residues. Trimming removed 4 bases at V and 3 bases at J, with 13 bases between. The chain couples TRBV6-2 or TRBV6-3 to TRBJ1-5; D might be TRBD1 (5 bases). The specimen was peripheral blood. The clonotype originates from a woman aged 25 to 39 with COVID-19, enrolled during active disease. CDR3 residues: CASSSIGGTNQPQHF. The CDR3 region has the DNA TGTGCCAGCAGTTCGATCGGGGGTACCAATCAGCCCCAGCATTTT.